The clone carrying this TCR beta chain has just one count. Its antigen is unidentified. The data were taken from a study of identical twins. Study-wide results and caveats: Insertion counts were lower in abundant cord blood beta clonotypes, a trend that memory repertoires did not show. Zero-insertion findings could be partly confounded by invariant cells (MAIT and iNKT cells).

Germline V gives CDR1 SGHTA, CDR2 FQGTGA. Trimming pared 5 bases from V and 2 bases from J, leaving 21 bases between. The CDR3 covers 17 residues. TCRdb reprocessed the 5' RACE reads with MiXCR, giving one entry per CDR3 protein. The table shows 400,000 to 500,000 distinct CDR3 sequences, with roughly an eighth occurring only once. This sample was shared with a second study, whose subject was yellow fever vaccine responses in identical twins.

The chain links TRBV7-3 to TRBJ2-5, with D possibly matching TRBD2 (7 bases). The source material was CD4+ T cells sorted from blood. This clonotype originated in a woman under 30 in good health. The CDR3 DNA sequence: TGTGCCAGCAGCGCCCAGTGGAGAGGGGGGGAACAAGAGACCCAGTACTTC. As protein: CASSAQWRGGEQETQYF.